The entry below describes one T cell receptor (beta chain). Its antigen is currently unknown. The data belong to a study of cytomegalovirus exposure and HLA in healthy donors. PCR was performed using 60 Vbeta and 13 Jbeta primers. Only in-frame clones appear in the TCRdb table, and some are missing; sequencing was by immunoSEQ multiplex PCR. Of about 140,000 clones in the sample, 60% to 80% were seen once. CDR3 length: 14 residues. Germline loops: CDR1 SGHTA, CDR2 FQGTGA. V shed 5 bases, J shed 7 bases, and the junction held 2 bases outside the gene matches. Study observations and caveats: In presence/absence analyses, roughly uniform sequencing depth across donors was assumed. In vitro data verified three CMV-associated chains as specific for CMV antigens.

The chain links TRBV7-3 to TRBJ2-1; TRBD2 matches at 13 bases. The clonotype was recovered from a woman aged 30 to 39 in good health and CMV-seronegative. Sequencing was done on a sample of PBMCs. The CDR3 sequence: CASSTSGGGNEQFF. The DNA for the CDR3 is TGTGCCAGCAGCACTAGCGGGGGGGGTAATGAGCAGTTCTTC.